This T cell receptor (beta chain) came from a study of blood T cell repertoires in COVID-19. Study context: Before being deemed recovered, Cohort 3 donors had two negative PCRs, clearance, or symptom resolution. From T cells, B-cell-depleted T cells, or PBMCs came the material, which was cDNA or gDNA.

The ends were cut back, 4 bases at V and 0 bases at J, with 13 bases in the middle. Germline-derived CDR1 and CDR2 are SGHNT and YYREEE (reference sequence). The CDR3 contains 16 residues. Original data processing: Estimates of nucleated cell counts were drawn from the amplification of reference gene primers. Some clones are missing from TCRdb's copy, which holds only in-frame ones; the method was immunoSEQ multiplex PCR. That table is the source of V, J and clone size, and D and trimming were worked out from the DNA. The sample gives 150,000 to 200,000 clones, 86% of which show up once; 20% to 25% is in the top ten. Participant age was roughly 18 to 90 years, and participants resided in roughly 25 US areas.

The clonotype originates from a woman aged 40 to 50 in a cohort exposed to, infected with or recovered from COVID-19 (not recorded which). The chain combines TRBV5-4 with TRBJ1-4; D gene uncertain. The sequenced material came from PBMCs or T cells enriched from blood (not recorded which). The CDR3 region is CASSLDPSATNEKLFF. CDR3 sequence (DNA): TGTGCCAGCAGCCTAGACCCGTCAGCAACTAATGAAAAACTGTTTTTT.